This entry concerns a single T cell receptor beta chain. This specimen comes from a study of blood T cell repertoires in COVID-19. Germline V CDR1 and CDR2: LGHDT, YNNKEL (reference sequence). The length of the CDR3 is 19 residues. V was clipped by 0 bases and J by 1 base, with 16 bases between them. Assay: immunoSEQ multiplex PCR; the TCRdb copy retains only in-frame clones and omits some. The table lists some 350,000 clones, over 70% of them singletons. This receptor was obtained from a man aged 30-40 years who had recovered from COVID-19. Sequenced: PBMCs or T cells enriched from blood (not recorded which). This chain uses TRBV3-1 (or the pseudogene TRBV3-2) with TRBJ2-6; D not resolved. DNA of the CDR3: TGTGCCAGCAGCCAAGATGGGTACAGACCCAGGTCTGGGGCCAACGTCCTGACTTTC. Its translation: CASSQDGYRPRSGANVLTF.